This record concerns one T cell receptor (beta chain) sequence. The germline CDR1 and CDR2 sequences are SGHRS and YFSETQ. Trimming removed 4 bases at V and 3 bases at J, with 19 bases between. This CDR3 comprises 16 residues. These data belong to a study of cytomegalovirus exposure and HLA in healthy donors. The PCR had 60 Vbeta and 13 Jbeta primers. Produced via immunoSEQ multiplex PCR; TCRdb's table is partial and in-frame only. The sample has 150,000 to 200,000 clones, approximately 71% seen once. The sample comprised PBMCs. This sequence was found in a girl aged 10-17 years in good health and CMV-seronegative. The chain joins TRBV5-1 to TRBJ1-1; maybe TRBD1 (6 bases). As DNA, the CDR3 is TGCGCCAGCAGCCCCGAAGGGTGGGGGCGCGACACTGAAGCTTTCTTT. Translated, it gives CASSPEGWGRDTEAFF.